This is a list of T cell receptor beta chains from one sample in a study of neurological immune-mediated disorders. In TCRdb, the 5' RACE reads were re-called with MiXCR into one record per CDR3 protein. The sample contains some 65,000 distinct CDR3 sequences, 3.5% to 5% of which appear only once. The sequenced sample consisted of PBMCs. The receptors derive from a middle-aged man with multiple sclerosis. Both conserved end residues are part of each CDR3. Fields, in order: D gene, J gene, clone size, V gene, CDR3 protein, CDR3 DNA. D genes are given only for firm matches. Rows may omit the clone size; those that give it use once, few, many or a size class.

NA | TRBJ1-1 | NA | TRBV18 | CASSRAENTEAFF | TGTGCCAGCTCACGCGCAGAGAACACTGAAGCTTTCTTT
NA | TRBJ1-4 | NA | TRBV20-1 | CSAIRDTNEKLFF | TGCAGTGCTATCCGGGATACTAATGAAAAACTGTTTTTT
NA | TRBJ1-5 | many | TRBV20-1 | CSARDGTAGNQPQHF | TGCAGTGCTAGAGATGGGACGGCGGGCAATCAGCCCCAGCATTTT
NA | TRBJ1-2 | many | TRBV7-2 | CASSLAGHNNYGYTF | TGTGCCAGCAGCTTAGCTGGGCACAACAACTATGGCTACACCTTC
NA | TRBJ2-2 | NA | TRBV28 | CASSSPTPGELFF | TGTGCCAGCAGTTCCCCAACTCCCGGGGAGCTGTTTTTT
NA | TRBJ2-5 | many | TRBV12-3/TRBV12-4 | CASSPALETQYF | TGTGCCAGCAGCCCCGCCTTGGAGACCCAGTACTTC
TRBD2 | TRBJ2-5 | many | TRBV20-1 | CSASAVAGDQETQYF | TGCAGTGCTTCGGCGGTAGCGGGGGATCAAGAGACCCAGTACTTC
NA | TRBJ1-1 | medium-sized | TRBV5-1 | CASSLGRNTEAFF | TGCGCCAGCAGCTTGGGGAGGAACACTGAAGCTTTCTTT
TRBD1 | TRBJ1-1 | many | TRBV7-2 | CASSNSRGSTEAFF | TGTGCCAGCAGCAACTCCAGGGGGAGCACTGAAGCTTTCTTT
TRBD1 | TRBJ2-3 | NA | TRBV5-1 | CASSRLGTGTDTQYF | TGCGCCAGCAGCAGGTTGGGGACAGGGACGGATACGCAGTATTTT
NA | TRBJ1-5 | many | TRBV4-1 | CASSQGGFSNQPQHF | TGCGCCAGCAGCCAAGGAGGTTTTAGCAATCAGCCCCAGCATTTT
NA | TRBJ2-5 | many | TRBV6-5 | CASIGAGGDQYF | TGTGCCAGTATTGGAGCGGGCGGGGACCAGTACTTC
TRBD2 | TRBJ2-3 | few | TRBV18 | CASSPPGLARYTQYF | TGTGCCAGCTCACCTCCGGGACTAGCGAGGTATACGCAGTATTTT
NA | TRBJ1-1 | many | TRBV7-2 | CASSLAPPRDTEAFF | TGTGCCAGCAGCTTAGCCCCCCCCCGGGACACTGAAGCTTTCTTT
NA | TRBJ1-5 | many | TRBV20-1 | CSARRDSNQPQHF | TGCAGTGCTCGCCGGGACAGCAATCAGCCCCAGCATTTT